One sample yielded the 27 T cell receptor beta chains listed below, sequenced in a study of cytomegalovirus exposure and HLA in healthy donors. TCRdb's table, derived via immunoSEQ multiplex PCR, lists solely in-frame clones and lacks some. The data hold about 48,000 clones, with roughly 85% observed a single time. The material sequenced was PBMCs. The source of these receptors is a woman aged 25 to 39 in good health and CMV-seronegative.

V usage is TRBV2 and J usage is TRBJ2-7; the match to TRBD2 covers 10 bases. CDR1 SNHLY and CDR2 FYNNEI come from the germline V gene. V dropped 6 bases and J dropped 6; count of bases not matched to a gene: 11. The CDR3 spans 15 residues. DNA for the CDR3: TGTGCCAGCAGGTCACTAGCGGGGAGTACCGTCGAGCAGTACTTC. Protein product: CASRSLAGSTVEQYF.

The chain employs TRBV10-1 and TRBJ2-1; 8 bases are shared with TRBD1. The CDR3 loop spans 14 amino acids. With V trimmed by 6 bases and J by 5 bases, 6 bases remained unmatched. The germline V gene has CDR1 WNHNN and CDR2 SYGVQD (reference sequence). The CDR3 nucleotides are TGCGCCAGCAGCGCGGACAGGGACCACAATGAGCAGTTCTTC. Protein sequence: CASSADRDHNEQFF.

This clone was observed a single time. DNA for the CDR3: TGTGCCAGCTCTCCCGGACTAGCGGAATACAATGAGCAGTTCTTC. Encoded protein: CASSPGLAEYNEQFF. This sequence joins TRBV18 and TRBJ2-1, with 10 positions matching TRBD2. This CDR3 region has 15 residues. V gave up 6 bases and J gave up 4 bases; unmatched junction bases: 6. CDR1 KGHSH and CDR2 LQKENI come from the germline V gene.

V is TRBV14 and J is TRBJ2-1; 8 positions match TRBD2. Trimming at V came to 4 bases and at J to 5 bases, leaving 10 bases not matched to a gene. The germline gives CDR1 SGHDN, CDR2 FVKESK. The CDR3 runs 16 residues. CDR3 amino acids: CASSPLAGRADNEQFF. CDR3 nucleotide sequence: TGTGCCAGCAGCCCCTTAGCGGGGAGGGCCGACAATGAGCAGTTCTTC.

The V gene is TRBV30, the J gene TRBJ1-2; maybe TRBD1 (5 bases). The CDR3 runs to 14 residues. V was pared by 0 bases and J by 8 bases, with 16 bases between. Germline CDR1 GTSNPN, CDR2 SVGIG (reference sequence). This CDR3 reads CAWSVAGGVRGYTF. The CDR3 coding sequence is TGTGCCTGGAGTGTAGCGGGAGGGGTACGGGGCTACACCTTC.

J is TRBJ1-5 and V is TRBV7-2; D is perhaps TRBD1 (5 bases). V was shortened by 3 bases and J by 4 bases, with 13 bases between the two germline ends. The length of the CDR3 is 15 residues. Germline V CDR1 and CDR2: SGHTA, FQGNSA. The DNA of the CDR3 is TGTGCCAGCAGCTTCAGGGAGGTGGGGAATCAGCCCCAGCATTTT. It codes for CASSFREVGNQPQHF.

V gene TRBV7-2 combines with J gene TRBJ1-5; D remains ambiguous. Per the germline V gene, CDR1 is SGHTA and CDR2 is FQGNSA. Trimming shortened V by 1 base and J by 5 bases, and 9 bases separated the two germline ends. The CDR3 sequence is 14 residues long. The CDR3 DNA is TGTGCCAGCAGCTTAGATGCGGCACATCAGCCCCAGCATTTT. Translating gives CASSLDAAHQPQHF.

This chain connects TRBV28 to TRBJ2-1; 7 bases map to TRBD2. This CDR3 has 16 residues. Germline values: CDR1 MDHEN, CDR2 SYDVKM. V trimming: 6 bases; J trimming: 2 bases; junction bases outside the gene matches: 10. As DNA, the CDR3 is TGTGCCAGCAGCCCTGGGGGAGGGGCGACCTACAATGAGCAGTTCTTC. Amino acids: CASSPGGGATYNEQFF.

The chain carries TRBV6-6 and TRBJ1-2, with TRBD1 identical over 7 bases. CDR1 and CDR2 (germline): MNHNY, SVGAGI (reference sequence). The CDR3 is made up of 14 amino acids. Trimming took 6 bases from V and 4 from J; bases not matched to a gene: 8. Written as DNA, the CDR3 is TGTGCCAGCAGCCCAACAGGACAGGCCTATGGCTACACCTTC. It yields the protein CASSPTGQAYGYTF.

This clone was counted a few times. This chain links TRBV2 with TRBJ2-4; 9 bases line up with TRBD1. The CDR3 sequence is 15 residues long. The junction had 5 bases not matched to a gene; V was cut back by 6 bases and J by 2 bases. Germline V CDR1 and CDR2: SNHLY, FYNNEI. CDR3 residues: CASRGQGISKNIQYF. The CDR3 DNA follows: TGTGCCAGCAGAGGACAGGGGATCTCCAAAAACATTCAGTACTTC.

The chain recombines TRBV19 with TRBJ1-1; no definite D call. Between the trimmed V and J ends, which lost 3 bases and 3 bases, there was a span of 8 bases. Germline V gene data show CDR1 as LNHDA and CDR2 as SQIVND (reference sequence). There are 13 residues in the CDR3. CDR3: CASSMRIYTEAFF. In nucleotides, the CDR3 is TGTGCCAGTAGTATGAGGATTTACACTGAAGCTTTCTTT.

Concerning this clone itself: A junction end diverges from the germline sequence, so it may reflect a read error. V gene TRBV11-3 combines with J gene TRBJ2-7; TRBD2 agrees at 9 bases. CDR1 is SGHNT, CDR2 YENEEA, per germline. The CDR3 covers 16 residues. This CDR3 is CASSNRLAVNSYEQYF. For the CDR3, the DNA is TGCGCCAGCAGCAACAGACTAGCGGTTAACTCCTACGAGCAGTACTTC.

The chain has TRBV5-1 and TRBJ2-7; 9 bases are shared with TRBD1. Losses at the gene ends were 5 bases for V and 6 bases for J; bases not matched to a gene: 15. Germline lookup yields CDR1 SGHRS and CDR2 YFSETQ. The CDR3 contains 16 residues. CDR3 nucleotide sequence: TGCGCCAGCAGATCGGGGCCCCCTAACAGGGGGCTCGAGCAGTACTTC. Protein: CASRSGPPNRGLEQYF.

The chain couples TRBV2 to TRBJ1-5; 10 bases map to TRBD1. The CDR3 sequence is 13 residues long. Germline values: CDR1 SNHLY, CDR2 FYNNEI. The junction had 3 bases not matched to a gene; V was cut back by 7 bases and J by 6 bases. CDR3 loop: CASKTGGLQPQHF. The CDR3 DNA follows: TGTGCCAGCAAGACAGGGGGCCTTCAGCCCCAGCATTTT. The entire variable domain, with the rest obtained from reference TRBV2 and TRBJ1-5, is as follows: EPEVTQTPSHQVTQMGQEVILRCVPISNHLYFYWYRQILGQKVEFLVSFYNNEISEKSEIFDDQFSVERPDGSNFTLKIRSTKLEDSAMYFCASKTGGLQPQHFGDGTRLSIL.

The J gene is TRBJ2-1, the V gene TRBV27; a possible D gene is TRBD1 (5 bases). CDR3 length: 12 residues. Trimming took off 2 bases at V and 8 bases at J, with 7 bases between the two ends. CDR1 is MNHEY, CDR2 SMNVEV, per germline (reference sequence). Here the CDR3 reads CASSLGAHEQFF. CDR3 nucleotide sequence: TGTGCCAGCAGTTTAGGGGCCCATGAGCAGTTCTTC.

This clone is a singleton in its sample. V is TRBV9 and J is TRBJ1-4; 9 nucleotides align to TRBD1. This CDR3 contains 16 residues. Germline values: CDR1 SGDLS, CDR2 YYNGEE. Trimming at V came to 4 bases and at J to 7 bases, leaving 11 bases not matched to a gene. CDR3 amino acids: CASSSRTGDVVEKLFF. Here the CDR3 DNA reads TGTGCCAGCAGCTCTCGGACAGGGGATGTCGTTGAAAAACTGTTTTTT.

The chain combines TRBV7-2 with TRBJ2-3; a weak D match, TRBD2 (5 bases). Germline assignment: CDR1 SGHTA and CDR2 FQGNSA. This CDR3 region has 14 residues. V dropped 5 bases and J dropped 0 bases, with 9 bases sitting between them. CDR3 bases: TGTGCCAGCAGCGTGACGGGAAGCACAGATACGCAGTATTTT. Translated: CASSVTGSTDTQYF.

The genes are TRBV19 and TRBJ2-3; 10 bases agree with TRBD1. CDR1 is LNHDA and CDR2 is SQIVND in the germline V gene (reference sequence). J lost 4 bases, V lost 4 bases, and 11 bases had no gene match. CDR3 length equals 17 residues. The CDR3 region has the DNA TGTGCCAGTAGTACCTGGACAGGGGGTGTTCGAGCAGATACGCAGTATTTT. Translated: CASSTWTGGVRADTQYF.

The table lists this clone with a count of one. The chain joins TRBV11-2 to TRBJ2-7, with TRBD2 matching 8 bases. Germline V CDR1 and CDR2: SGHAT, FQNNGV. CDR3 length: 16 amino acids. Trimming at V came to 0 bases and at J to 2 bases, leaving 6 bases not matched to a gene. The CDR3 protein is CASSLELSGVTYEQYF. CDR3 coding DNA: TGTGCCAGCAGCTTAGAACTTAGCGGGGTTACCTACGAGCAGTACTTC.

The CDR3 sequence is CASSVGEGEAFF. CDR3 nucleotides: TGTGCCAGCAGCGTCGGGGAGGGTGAAGCTTTCTTT. The chain is built from TRBV7-9 and TRBJ1-1; D is ambiguous. The V end lost 5 bases, the J end lost 7 bases, and 11 bases lay between the germline ends. The germline V gene has CDR1 SEHNR and CDR2 FQNEAQ (reference sequence). The CDR3 is 12 residues long.

This chain joins TRBV9 and TRBJ2-5, with TRBD2 identical over 8 bases. CDR3 length: 15 amino acids. Germline-derived CDR1 and CDR2 are SGDLS and YYNGEE. V lost 0 bases and J lost 6; bases outside the gene matches: 7. CDR3 coding DNA: TGTGCCAGCAGCGTAGACGGCGGGAGGTCAAAGACCCAGTACTTC. Translating gives CASSVDGGRSKTQYF. The entire variable domain, with the rest obtained from reference TRBV9 and TRBJ2-5, is as follows: DSGVTQTPKHLITATGQRVTLRCSPRSGDLSVYWYQQSLDQGLQFLIQYYNGEERAKGNILERFSAQQFPDLHSELNLSSLELGDSALYFCASSVDGGRSKTQYFGPGTRLLVL.

In this sample, this clone turned up a few times. The chain carries TRBV5-1 and TRBJ2-1; D is unclear. This CDR3 comprises 11 residues. V was shortened by 2 bases and J by 6 bases, with 3 bases between the two germline ends. The V gene's germline CDR1 is SGHRS and CDR2 YFSETQ. The CDR3 region is CASSLANEQFF. In DNA, the CDR3 is TGCGCCAGCAGCTTAGCCAATGAGCAGTTCTTC.

The rearrangement uses TRBV2 and TRBJ1-3; D is unclear. Deletions cut 6 bases from V and 0 bases from J, with 9 bases between. Germline V gives CDR1 SNHLY, CDR2 FYNNEI. This CDR3 region has 14 residues. The CDR3 loop is CASRSTSSGNTIYF. DNA of the CDR3: TGTGCCAGCAGGAGCACGAGCTCTGGAAACACCATATATTTT.

The chain couples TRBV14 to TRBJ2-2, with 7 bases matching TRBD1. The CDR3 runs 18 residues. The trim removed 3 bases at V and 3 bases at J, leaving 13 bases unmatched. CDR1 and CDR2 from the germline V gene are SGHDN and FVKESK. The CDR3 reads CASSQNTGAGGDTGELFF. The CDR3 nucleotides read TGTGCCAGCAGCCAGAACACCGGGGCAGGGGGAGACACCGGGGAGCTGTTTTTT.

The gene calls are TRBV27 and TRBJ2-3; D call uncertain. The germline CDR1 and CDR2 sequences are MNHEY and SMNVEV (reference sequence). CDR3 size: 20 residues. The ends were cut back, 6 bases at V and 3 bases at J, with 31 bases in the middle. The CDR3 protein is CASSLFVLGPSVKLTDTQYF. CDR3 coding DNA: TGTGCCAGCAGCCTCTTCGTGTTGGGCCCCTCCGTAAAACTTACAGATACGCAGTATTTT.

The gene calls are TRBV28 and TRBJ2-3, with D possibly TRBD2 on 6 matching bases. The V gene lost 4 bases and the J gene lost 1 base, with 12 bases spanning the gap. The germline V gene has CDR1 MDHEN and CDR2 SYDVKM. CDR3 length: 15 residues. This CDR3 reads CASSSPSSGTDTQYF. CDR3 DNA sequence: TGTGCCAGCAGTTCACCCTCTAGCGGCACAGATACGCAGTATTTT.

Details on this clone: Other DNA sequences in this specimen translate into the identical CDR3. The J gene is TRBJ1-5, the V gene TRBV9; D is undetermined. Germline V gene sequence: CDR1 SGDLS, CDR2 YYNGEE. The CDR3 sequence is 14 residues long. V lost 0 bases to trimming and J lost 3 bases, with 7 bases between them. This CDR3 reads CASSVDSSNQPQHF. Written as DNA, the CDR3 is TGTGCCAGCAGCGTAGACAGCTCCAATCAGCCCCAGCATTTT.